The TCR beta chain described here comes from a study of CD8+ T cells in alopecia areata. Isolated RNA was reverse transcribed into cDNA used as the sequencing template. The protocol was immunoSEQ multiplex PCR, while the TCRdb copy is restricted to in-frame clones and leaves out a portion. Found here are some 170,000 clones, roughly 60% of them singletons; the top ten hold 1.7%. The authors sorted CD4+ and CD8+ T cells from PBMCs. This clone was recorded only once. The V end was cut by 4 bases, the J end by 1 base, with 13 bases between. Germline V CDR1 and CDR2: SQVTM, ANQGSEA. The CDR3 extends over 14 amino acids.

The genes are TRBV29-1 and TRBJ2-5; D is possibly TRBD2 (5 bases). The material sequenced was CD4+ T cells sorted from blood, taken at week 0. The clonotype comes from a human donor with alopecia areata. The chain's CDR3 is CSVGRLRGQETQYF. CDR3 bases: TGCAGCGTTGGGAGGCTCCGGGGCCAAGAGACCCAGTACTTC. Using reference TRBV29-1 and TRBJ2-5 for the parts outside the CDR3, the full variable domain is SAVISQKPSRDICQRGTSLTIQCQVDSQVTMMFWYRQQPGQSLTLIATANQGSEATYESGFVIDKFPISRPNLTFSTLTVSNMSPEDSSIYLCSVGRLRGQETQYFGPGTRLLVL.